Below, one T cell receptor beta chain is given with its context. The sample is drawn from a study of blood T cell repertoires in COVID-19. The protocol was immunoSEQ multiplex PCR, while the TCRdb copy is restricted to in-frame clones and leaves out a portion. The data show 55,000 to 70,000 clones, with around 87% seen just once and about 6.8% held by the top ten. Looked up from germline, CDR1 is SGDLS and CDR2 is YYNGEE. V lost 0 bases, J lost 6 bases, and 5 bases stayed unmatched. CDR3 length equals 14 residues. This chain uses TRBV9 with TRBJ1-1, with TRBD1 matching 7 bases. The specimen sequenced was peripheral blood. The clonotype comes from a man aged 60-69 years with acute or convalescent COVID-19. The CDR3 DNA sequence: TGTGCCAGCAGCGTAGAGGGGGCATTCGCTGAAGCTTTCTTT. It yields the protein CASSVEGAFAEAFF.